This T cell receptor (beta chain) was documented in a study of cytomegalovirus exposure and HLA in healthy donors. Trimming left V 4 bases short and J 2 bases short, with 5 bases between. The CDR3 has 12 residues. Germline lookup yields CDR1 ENHRY and CDR2 SYGVKD. Vbeta (60) and Jbeta (13) primers were used in the PCR. Repertoires were generated with immunoSEQ multiplex PCR, while TCRdb's copy carries only in-frame clones and drops some. The sample lists 55,000 to 70,000 clones; 65% to 80% were seen once. This rearrangement joins TRBV10-3 to TRBJ2-5, with D possibly matching TRBD2 (5 bases). The sample comprised PBMCs. The TCR comes from a middle-aged man in good health and CMV-seropositive. This CDR3 reads CAISGGQETQYF. The CDR3 nucleotides are TGTGCCATCAGTGGCGGGCAAGAGACCCAGTACTTC.